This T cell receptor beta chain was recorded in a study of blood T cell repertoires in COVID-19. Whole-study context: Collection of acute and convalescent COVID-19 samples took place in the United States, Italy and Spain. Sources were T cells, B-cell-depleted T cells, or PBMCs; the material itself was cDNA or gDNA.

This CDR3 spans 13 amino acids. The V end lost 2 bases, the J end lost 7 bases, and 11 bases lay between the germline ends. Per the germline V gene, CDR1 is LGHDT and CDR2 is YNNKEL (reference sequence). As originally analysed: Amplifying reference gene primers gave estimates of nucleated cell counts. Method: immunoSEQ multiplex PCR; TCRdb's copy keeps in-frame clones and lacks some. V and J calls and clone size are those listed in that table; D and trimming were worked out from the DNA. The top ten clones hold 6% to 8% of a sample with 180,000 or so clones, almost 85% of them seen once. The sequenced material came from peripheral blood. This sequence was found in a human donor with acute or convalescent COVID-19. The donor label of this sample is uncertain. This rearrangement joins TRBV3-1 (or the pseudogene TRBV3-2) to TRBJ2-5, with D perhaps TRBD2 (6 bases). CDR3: CASSQILRGTQYF. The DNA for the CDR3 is TGTGCCAGCAGCCAAATACTGCGGGGGACCCAGTACTTC.